This T cell receptor (beta chain) originates from a study of T cells in Graves' hyperthyroidism and ophthalmopathy. CDR3 length equals 16 residues. Germline V gene data show CDR1 as MNHEY and CDR2 as SVGAGI. RNA transcripts were the template for amplifying TCR beta CDR3 regions. The HTBI primer set drove a first-round RT-PCR of the TCR CDR3. TCRdb reanalysed the multiplex PCR reads using MiXCR and keeps one entry per CDR3 protein. The table lists hundreds of thousands of distinct CDR3 sequences, 16% of them singletons. A few counts support this clonotype. Its target is unknown. Relative to the germline gene, one junction end is altered; a read error may explain this. Study-wide findings and caveats: The blood repertoire included most of the expanded thyroid clonotypes above 0.001.

This TCR came from a woman younger than 30 with Graves' hyperthyroidism. Source material: blood. The chain joins TRBV6-5 to TRBJ2-1, with D perhaps being TRBD1 or TRBD2 (6 bases each). CDR3 DNA: TGTACCAGCAGTTATTCGCATGGGGGGCCCGGCAATGAGCAGTTCTTC. Translating it yields CTSSYSHGGPGNEQFF.